These 5 T cell receptor beta chains originate from one sample sequenced in a study of OX40 agonist ivuxolimab in advanced cancers. Only in-frame clones appear in the TCRdb table, and some are missing; sequencing was by immunoSEQ multiplex PCR. The sample shows under 75,000 clones, roughly 86% of them seen only once. The source material was CD4+ or CD8+ T cells sorted from blood, sampled in a trial of the OX40 agonist ivuxolimab. Every receptor here comes from an adult with an advanced solid tumor such as melanoma, head and neck, liver or kidney cancer.

This clone showed up just once. CDR3 DNA sequence: TGCGCCAGCAGCGACTGGAGGAGCACCGGGGAGCTGTTTTTT. This translates into CASSDWRSTGELFF. This chain joins TRBV5-1 and TRBJ2-2; TRBD2 might be the D (5 bases). The CDR3 covers 14 residues. The V gene lost 4 bases and the J gene lost 4 bases, with 11 bases spanning the gap. Germline CDR1 SGHRS, CDR2 YFSETQ.

The V and J genes are TRBV28 and TRBJ1-3, with D tentatively TRBD1 (6 bases). V was trimmed by 10 bases and J by 1 base, leaving 20 bases between them. CDR3 length: 16 amino acids. In germline, CDR1 is MDHEN, CDR2 SYDVKM. The DNA of the CDR3 is TGTGCCACCACCACCGGGGGCGTAGGGTCTGGAAACACCATATATTTT. It is translated as CATTTGGVGSGNTIYF. The variable domain in full, with the rest retrieved from reference TRBV28 and TRBJ1-3, is DVKVTQSSRYLVKRTGEKVFLECVQDMDHENMFWYRQDPGLGLRLIYFSYDVKMKEKGDIPEGYSVSREKKERFSLILESASTNQTSMYLCATTTGGVGSGNTIYFGEGSWLTVV.

For this clone: The sample has other DNA sequences that encode this CDR3 too. The rearrangement links TRBV27 to TRBJ2-7; the D is unclear. V lost 6 bases and J 2 bases, leaving 11 bases between the germline ends. The CDR3 covers 13 residues. The germline V gene has CDR1 MNHEY and CDR2 SMNVEV (reference sequence). CDR3 in amino acids: CASSPRAAYEQYF. CDR3 nucleotides: TGTGCCAGCAGCCCCCGGGCGGCCTACGAGCAGTACTTC.

This chain uses TRBV6-6 with TRBJ2-7; 8 nucleotides match TRBD1. Germline-derived CDR1 and CDR2 are MNHNY and SVGAGI (reference sequence). The CDR3 loop spans 13 amino acids. V shed 5 bases, J shed 4 bases, and the junction held 4 bases outside the gene matches. The CDR3 sequence: CASSIRQGYEQYF. Here the CDR3 DNA reads TGTGCCAGCAGTATACGACAGGGGTACGAGCAGTACTTC.

The V gene is TRBV5-1, the J gene TRBJ1-2; D is unresolved. V shed 0 bases and J shed 1 base, with 7 bases lying between them. Germline values: CDR1 SGHRS, CDR2 YFSETQ. This CDR3 has 14 amino acids. CDR3 DNA sequence: TGCGCCAGCAGCTTGGTAGGGTTTAACTATGGCTACACCTTC. It yields the protein CASSLVGFNYGYTF.